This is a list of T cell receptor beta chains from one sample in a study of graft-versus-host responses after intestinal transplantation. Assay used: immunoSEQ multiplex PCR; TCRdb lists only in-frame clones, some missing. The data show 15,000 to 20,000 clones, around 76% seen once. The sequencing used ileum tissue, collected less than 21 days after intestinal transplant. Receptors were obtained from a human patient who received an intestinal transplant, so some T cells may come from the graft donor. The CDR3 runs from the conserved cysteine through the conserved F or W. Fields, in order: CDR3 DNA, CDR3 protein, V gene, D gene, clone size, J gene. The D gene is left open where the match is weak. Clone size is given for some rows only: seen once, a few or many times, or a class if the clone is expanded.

TGTGCCAGCAGTGAAGCGGGAGGGGGATCCTACGAGCAGTACTTC | CASSEAGGGSYEQYF | TRBV6-1 | . | few | TRBJ2-7
TGTGCCAGCAGGGCCGGACAGGGGGCGGGCGAGCAGTACTTC | CASRAGQGAGEQYF | TRBV6-1 | TRBD1 | once | TRBJ2-7
TGTGCCAGCAGTGAAGGACAGGGCAATCAGCCCCAGCATTTT | CASSEGQGNQPQHF | TRBV25-1 | TRBD1 | . | TRBJ1-5
TGTGCCAGCAGTGGACTAGCGGCCTACGAGCAGTACTTC | CASSGLAAYEQYF | TRBV6-1 | TRBD2 | . | TRBJ2-7
TGCGCCAGCAGCCATTATGAGAATGAGCAGTTCTTC | CASSHYENEQFF | TRBV4-1 | . | . | TRBJ2-1
TGTGCCAGCAGCCACGGGACAAGCTACGAGCAGTACTTC | CASSHGTSYEQYF | TRBV5-4 | . | medium-sized | TRBJ2-7
TGTGCCTGTTCCGGGACACTGAACACTGAAGCTTTCTTT | CACSGTLNTEAFF | TRBV19 | . | . | TRBJ1-1
TGTGCCAGCACCCACGCTCTAGCGGGAGTAGGCGAGCAGTACTTC | CASTHALAGVGEQYF | TRBV6-1 | TRBD2 | . | TRBJ2-7
TGCGCCAGCAGCTTTCGTCAGAATAATTCACCCCTCCACTTT | CASSFRQNNSPLHF | TRBV5-1 | . | once | TRBJ1-6
TGTGCCAGTAGTATAGATGGACAGGGTAAAGCTTTCTTT | CASSIDGQGKAFF | TRBV19 | TRBD1 | . | TRBJ1-1
TGTGCCAGTAGTATCTCTTTCTCCACTAATGAAAAACTGTTTTTT | CASSISFSTNEKLFF | TRBV19 | . | . | TRBJ1-4
TGTGCCTGTACGGGGAGACGTCAAGAGACCCAGTACTTC | CACTGRRQETQYF | TRBV10-3 | . | . | TRBJ2-5
TGTGCCAGCAGTGACTCCATGGAGGGTCCTGCCCATGGCTACACCTTC | CASSDSMEGPAHGYTF | TRBV6-4 | . | few | TRBJ1-2
TGTGCCAGCAGCCCGACGGAGGGGCTTGAAGCTTTCTTT | CASSPTEGLEAFF | TRBV7-6 | . | once | TRBJ1-1
TGCGCCAGCAGCCAAGGGAGAGGGAACTACGAGCAGTACTTC | CASSQGRGNYEQYF | TRBV4-1 | . | . | TRBJ2-7
TGCGCCAGCAGCCAAGCGGCAGGGGCCTATGGCTACACCTTC | CASSQAAGAYGYTF | TRBV4-3 | . | . | TRBJ1-2
TGTGCCTGGGGAGTTGGCGGGGGAAATGAGCAGTTCTTC | CAWGVGGGNEQFF | TRBV30 | TRBD2 | few | TRBJ2-1
TGTGCCAGCGGCCTAGCGGGGGCGACCTACGAGCAGTACTTC | CASGLAGATYEQYF | TRBV7-8 | TRBD2 | few | TRBJ2-7
TGTGCCAGTAGTATGGAGTTCGGCTATGGCTACACCTTC | CASSMEFGYGYTF | TRBV19 | . | . | TRBJ1-2
TGCGCCAGCAGCCATCAGGGGGGTAGCAATCAGCCCCAGCATTTT | CASSHQGGSNQPQHF | TRBV4-1 | TRBD1 | . | TRBJ1-5
TGTGCCAGCAGCTTAGTTCTAGCGGGTCATCAGTACTTC | CASSLVLAGHQYF | TRBV7-2 | TRBD2 | . | TRBJ2-7
TGTGCCACCAGCAATAGCTGGAGCTCCTACGAGCAGTACTTC | CATSNSWSSYEQYF | TRBV15 | . | few | TRBJ2-7
TGTGCCAGTAGTATGGGGACACGGGTTTACAATGAGCAGTTCTTC | CASSMGTRVYNEQFF | TRBV19 | . | medium-sized | TRBJ2-1
TGTGCCAGCAGTTTCGACAGGGGGCTTTCACCCCTCCACTTT | CASSFDRGLSPLHF | TRBV27 | TRBD1 | . | TRBJ1-6
TGTGCCAGCAGCCCGATAATCTTGGGACACATCCCCTATGGCTACACCTTC | CASSPIILGHIPYGYTF | TRBV7-2 | . | . | TRBJ1-2
TGTGCCAGCAGTTTAGTCACTAATCCCACCTACGAGCAGTACTTC | CASSLVTNPTYEQYF | TRBV27 | . | . | TRBJ2-7
TGTGCCAGCAGCTTATTCGCCCGGGGACACGGAAGCCCCTATGGCTACACCTTC | CASSLFARGHGSPYGYTF | TRBV7-6 | . | . | TRBJ1-2
TGCGCCAGCAGCTTCGACAGGGGTAATGGCTACACCTTC | CASSFDRGNGYTF | TRBV5-1 | TRBD1 | . | TRBJ1-2
TGTGCCAGCAGTTTCAGAAACTATGGCTACACCTTC | CASSFRNYGYTF | TRBV28 | . | . | TRBJ1-2
TGTGCCAGCAGCTTAGGAGTACGACCGACTCAAGAGACCCAGTACTTC | CASSLGVRPTQETQYF | TRBV7-2 | . | . | TRBJ2-5
TGTGCCAGCAGCTTTAACCCAGGGGGTATCCAAGAGACCCAGTACTTC | CASSFNPGGIQETQYF | TRBV13 | TRBD1 | few | TRBJ2-5
TGCGCCAGCAGTCAAAGGGGGAGAAGAAGCTATAATTCACCCCTCCACTTT | CASSQRGRRSYNSPLHF | TRBV4-1 | . | . | TRBJ1-6
TGCGCCAGCAGTGAGTCCAGGGAGACCCAGTACTTC | CASSESRETQYF | TRBV10-1 | . | . | TRBJ2-5
TGTGCTAGTGGTTTCCTCCCAGGGGAGACTGGAAACACCATATATTTT | CASGFLPGETGNTIYF | TRBV12-5 | . | once | TRBJ1-3
TGCGCCAGCAGCTGGGACAGGGGGCGTGCAGATACGCAGTATTTT | CASSWDRGRADTQYF | TRBV5-1 | TRBD1 | . | TRBJ2-3
TGTGCCAGCAGCGAATTAATCACCAGGGGTACAGAGACCCAGTACTTC | CASSELITRGTETQYF | TRBV5-6 | . | few | TRBJ2-5
TGTGCCAGCAGTGACACAGGGAATGAAAAACTGTTTTTT | CASSDTGNEKLFF | TRBV6-1 | . | few | TRBJ1-4
TGCGCCAGCAGCTTACAGGGGTACCTCTCCTACAATGAGCAGTTCTTC | CASSLQGYLSYNEQFF | TRBV5-1 | TRBD1 | . | TRBJ2-1
TGCGCCAGCAGCCAAGACCCAACGGGGTCCTACGAGCAGTACTTC | CASSQDPTGSYEQYF | TRBV4-3 | . | . | TRBJ2-7
TGTGCCAGCAGCTTAAATAGCGGGGGGCGATCCTACAATGAGCAGTTCTTC | CASSLNSGGRSYNEQFF | TRBV11-2 | TRBD2 | . | TRBJ2-1
TGTGCCAGCACTCCGGGAGGTGGGACAGAGACCCAGTACTTC | CASTPGGGTETQYF | TRBV6-1 | TRBD2 | once | TRBJ2-5
TGTGCCAGCAGCTTGGCAGGTTATAGCAATCAGCCCCAGCATTTT | CASSLAGYSNQPQHF | TRBV5-6 | . | . | TRBJ1-5
TGTGCCAGCAGCCTCCTCCGGATTAGGGGGCAATCCGAGCAGTACTTC | CASSLLRIRGQSEQYF | TRBV7-2 | TRBD1 | . | TRBJ2-7
TGCGCCAGCAGCTTCTCCGAGGCCTCAAACTATGGCTACACCTTC | CASSFSEASNYGYTF | TRBV5-1 | . | . | TRBJ1-2
TGTGCCAGCAGCAAAAGATCCGGGACTAGCTTAAATGAGCAGTTCTTC | CASSKRSGTSLNEQFF | TRBV13 | TRBD2 | medium-sized | TRBJ2-1
TGTGCCAGCAGGGTCGGGGGGGCGCAGAAGTATGGCTACACCTTC | CASRVGGAQKYGYTF | TRBV28 | . | . | TRBJ1-2
TGTGCCAGCATGGGAGGGAGGAATGAGCAGTTCTTC | CASMGGRNEQFF | TRBV27 | TRBD2 | . | TRBJ2-1
TGCGCCAGCAGCCATTCCTTGACTAGACTCTCCTACGAGCAGTACTTC | CASSHSLTRLSYEQYF | TRBV4-1 | . | . | TRBJ2-7
TGTGCCAGCAGCTCGACAGGGAGGTCCTACGAGCAGTACTTC | CASSSTGRSYEQYF | TRBV7-2 | . | . | TRBJ2-7
TGTGCCAGTAGTGGAGAGAGCTCCTACAATGAGCAGTTCTTC | CASSGESSYNEQFF | TRBV19 | . | few | TRBJ2-1
TGTGCCAGCAGCGCGGGACAGACCTCCCTATATACGCAGTATTTT | CASSAGQTSLYTQYF | TRBV6-5 | . | . | TRBJ2-3
TGTGCCAGCAGCTCAGACAGCGCAACTAATGAAAAACTGTTTTTT | CASSSDSATNEKLFF | TRBV9 | . | . | TRBJ1-4
TGTGCCAGCAGCTCGACACGCGCCGAAGGGGATGAGCAGTTCTTC | CASSSTRAEGDEQFF | TRBV7-9 | . | . | TRBJ2-1